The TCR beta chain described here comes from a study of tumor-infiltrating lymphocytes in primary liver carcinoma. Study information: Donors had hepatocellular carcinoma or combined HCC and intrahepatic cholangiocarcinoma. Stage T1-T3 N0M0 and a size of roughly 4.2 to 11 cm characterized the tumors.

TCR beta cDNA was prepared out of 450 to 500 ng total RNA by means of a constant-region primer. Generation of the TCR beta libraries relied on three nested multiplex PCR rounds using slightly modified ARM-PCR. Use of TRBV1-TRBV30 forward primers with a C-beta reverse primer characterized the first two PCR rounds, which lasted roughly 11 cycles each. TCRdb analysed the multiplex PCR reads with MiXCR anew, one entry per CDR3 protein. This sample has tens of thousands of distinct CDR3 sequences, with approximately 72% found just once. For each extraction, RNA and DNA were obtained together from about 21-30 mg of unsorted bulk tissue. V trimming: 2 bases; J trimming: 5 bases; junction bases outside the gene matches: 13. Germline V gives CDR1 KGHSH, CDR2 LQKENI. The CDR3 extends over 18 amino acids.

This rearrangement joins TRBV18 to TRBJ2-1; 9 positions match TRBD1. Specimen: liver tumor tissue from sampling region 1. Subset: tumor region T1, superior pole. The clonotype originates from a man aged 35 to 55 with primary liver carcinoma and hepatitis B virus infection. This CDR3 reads CASSPNLGTGRFNNEQFF. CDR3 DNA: TGTGCCAGCTCACCAAACCTGGGGACAGGGAGGTTCAACAATGAGCAGTTCTTC.